This TCR beta chain was documented in a study of T cell clonality in common variable immunodeficiency. Overall study results and limits: Patient heterogeneity in the CVID cohort limited correlations between repertoire features and clinical complications. Fewer deletions and N-nucleotide insertions were reportedly seen in common variable immunodeficiency TCR beta sequences. CVID subjects showed higher TCRbeta clonality than healthy controls.

At least ten counts were recorded for this clone. Its antigen is currently unknown. The read ends 3 residues early relative to the CDR3; the germline J gene fills the gap. This sample also contains other DNA sequences that code for the same CDR3. Trimming removed 2 bases from V and 4 bases from J, with 18 bases in between. Germline CDR1 and CDR2: GTSNPN and SVGIG (reference sequence). The CDR3 is 16 amino acids. Generated by immunoSEQ multiplex PCR, the TCRdb table keeps only in-frame clones and is missing some. The sample shows 30,000 to 40,000 clones, none of them appearing just once. The sequence came from a person aged 18 to 70 in good health. Sequenced input: peripheral blood mononuclear cells. The chain couples TRBV30 to TRBJ1-3; D is uncertain. The covered CDR3 bases are TGTGCCTGGAGTCCGCAGGCTCAAACTGCGGGAAACACC. As protein: CAWSPQAQTAGNT. The CDR3, in full, reads CAWSPQAQTAGNTIYF.